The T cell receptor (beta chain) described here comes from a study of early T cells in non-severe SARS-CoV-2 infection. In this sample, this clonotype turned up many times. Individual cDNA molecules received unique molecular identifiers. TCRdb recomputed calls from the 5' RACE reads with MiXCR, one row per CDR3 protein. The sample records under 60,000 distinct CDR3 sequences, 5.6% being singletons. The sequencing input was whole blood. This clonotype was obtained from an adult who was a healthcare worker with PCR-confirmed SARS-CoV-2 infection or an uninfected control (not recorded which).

The CDR3 DNA reads TGCGCCAGCAGCTTTACAGACCAACTAAGCCCTGGCTACACCTTC. Residues: CASSFTDQLSPGYTF. The rearrangement links TRBV5-1 to TRBJ1-2; the D is unclear. V lost 2 bases and J lost 7, with 18 bases in between. The CDR3 sequence is 15 residues long. Germline CDR1 reads SGHRS; CDR2 reads YFSETQ.